This TCR beta chain was retrieved from a study of cytomegalovirus exposure and HLA in healthy donors (TCRdb year 2017). With respect to the entire study: An earlier analysis of several hundred of the donors reported approximately 300 Gb of sequence data and around 120 million unique TCR beta sequences obtained from around 180 million T cells. The study aimed to test whether cataloging public T cell receptors could reveal signatures of past pathogen exposure. A later analysis re-analyzed previously published TCR beta repertoires from 650 to 800 donors and added high-resolution HLA genotyping to study TCR occurrence patterns. The later analysis used no new phenotypic data to find candidate immune exposures, relying instead on TCR beta sequences and their occurrence across donors. Because of strong linkage in the cohort, roughly five DR-DQ haplotypes were treated as single units for association and clustering. Among around 400 genotyped donors of the cohort, an average of around 240,000 unique TCR beta nucleotide sequences was sequenced per donor, of which about 18% were non-productive. Alongside the repertoire data, information on donor age, sex, ethnicity and CMV serostatus was compiled. An earlier analysis of some 500 of the donors used high-throughput TCR beta sequencing to judge whether each TCR beta V gene segment behaved as functional or pseudogenic. Along with the roughly 700-subject first cohort, a separate validation cohort of about 110 different subjects was used. Class I and class II HLA loci were covered by the typing at four-digit resolution. Every repertoire in the discovery cohort had been generated on one and the same sequencing platform. Among the roughly 400 genotyped donors, under 90% belonged to the genetic ancestry cluster associated with self-reported Caucasian donors. High-throughput TCR immunosequencing, statistical association of individual TCRs with disease status, and machine learning were combined to predict cytomegalovirus infection status. Typing coverage differed by locus: A, B, C, DRB1 and DQB1 were typed in about 629-640 donors, DQA1 in 522, DPA1 in around 610, and DPB1 in 450 to 480. About 330 gigabases of sequencing data and around 88 million unique TCR sequences made up an early release that covered about 640 HLA-typed donors. A later genetic analysis took genome-wide SNP genotypes for about 55% of the 666 donors and used that subset as a discovery cohort. The T cell repertoires of several hundred subjects were profiled by immunosequencing and related to cytomegalovirus serostatus. Study-wide conclusions, independent of this receptor: CMV serostatus was the only immune exposure information available for the cohort. A later genetic analysis associated a missense DCLRE1C variant with V-gene and J-gene trimming of TCR beta chains, and an independent cohort replicated the association. The classifier was reported to diagnose cytomegalovirus status with high specificity and sensitivity in both the original and validation cohorts. Correlated functional status among segregating V segments might reflect linkage disequilibrium, but an unknown experimental factor could not be ruled out. The study listed 164 TCR beta chains as associated with cytomegalovirus. A later analysis found that HLA-associated TCR beta chains were more clonally expanded and had lower generation probabilities than equally common non-associated chains. Assigning TCR associations to individual alleles was difficult when HLA alleles, especially DR and DQ, strongly co-occurred. A cluster of highly shared sequence variants was judged likely to represent a technical artifact of the sequencing pipeline. A further reported finding was that TCR beta sequences accurately predicted the HLA-A and HLA-B alleles for most subjects in the first cohort. Most TCR sequences were seen in very few donors, while some public TCRs were found in many individuals. A later analysis found that TCR association rates varied across HLA loci, with DRB1 alleles showing the most associated TCRs and HLA-C alleles the fewest. In a later analysis, several top co-occurrence clusters were reported to appear linked to parvovirus B19, influenza, CMV and Epstein-Barr virus. Sequencing depth was assumed to be roughly uniform across donors in the presence/absence analyses, though that assumption may not hold. In an earlier analysis of a few hundred of the donors, most TCR beta V segments were observed in productive rearrangements about 87% or about 30% of the time, broadly matching IMGT annotations. In vitro tests confirmed that a few of the cytomegalovirus-associated TCR beta chains recognize cytomegalovirus antigens. In this cohort, only TCR beta chains were sequenced, and detectable features were limited by the absence of alpha or paired-chain data. In a later analysis, around 17,000 TCR beta sequences were associated with specific HLA alleles at a false discovery rate of 0.05. According to the authors, the approach could potentially be generalized to other disease states and immunological phenotypes. The earlier analysis of some 560 of the donors excluded over 15 rarely observed V segments, including chromosome 9 orphons, because counts were too low. Because some donors lacked HLA typing at each locus, the association tests relied only on the typed subset. A later genetic analysis reported fewer N-insertions in productive TCRs among donors in an Asian-associated ancestry cluster than the roughly 620-donor mean. A later analysis found that most CMV-associated TCR beta chains appeared HLA-restricted, with HLA associations seemingly driven largely by CMV exposure. The 87-base-pair reads could not distinguish some IMGT-functional V segments, including TRBV6-2 and TRBV6-3, so those segments were excluded.

The cohort consisted of 666 healthy bone marrow donors. All cohort members were sampled while nominally healthy, although unrecorded immune exposures were likely present. The donor was CMV seronegative and belonged to the group of 350 to 400 seronegative cohort members. A peripheral blood sample was provided by each donor, and peripheral blood mononuclear cells were used for TCR beta sequencing. The Qiagen DNeasy Blood Extraction Kit was used to extract genomic DNA from the blood cell samples. The V and J ends are trimmed by 6 bases and 3 bases, leaving 12 bases between them. The CDR3 runs 14 amino acids, cysteine and phenylalanine included. The DNA shown is the 42-base CDR3, in frame from base 1. CDR1 and CDR2, looked up from the germline V gene, are MDHEN and SYDVKM. As for this clone: Its recognized antigen is unknown. Within one base of it there is no much larger clone, and no base qualities were kept.

Library creation used the immunoSEQ multiplex PCR assay. For the multiplex PCR, a mixture combining 60 forward primers for TCR Vbeta segments and 13 reverse primers for TCR Jbeta segments was used. A multiplex PCR assay on genomic DNA amplified the CDR3 region of rearranged TCR beta genes. On the Illumina HiSeq System, the amplified TCR beta libraries were sequenced as 87-base-pair reads. The authors' analysis ran thus. In a later analysis, 70 million to 95 million unique TCR beta chains were counted across the 500 to 850 repertoires, and some 10 million of these chains were shared by at least two donors. Raw reads were error-corrected and collapsed into unique sequences by a nearest-neighbor algorithm in which closely related sequences were merged to remove PCR and sequencing errors. CDR3 sequences were aligned to IMGT reference sequences to assign V, D and J gene segments. For a sequence to be retained, at least a six-nucleotide match to both a V gene segment and a J gene segment was required. Rearrangements were classified as productive when the CDR3 lacked stop codons and remained in frame with V and J, and all other rearrangements were classified as non-productive. CDR3 was defined by IMGT convention, running from the second conserved V-encoded cysteine to the conserved J-encoded phenylalanine. The earlier analysis of fewer than 700 of the donors excluded sequences that lacked an unambiguous match to a single V gene segment. In an earlier analysis of a few hundred of the donors, a V segment was called functional when productive rearrangements were above 56.7%, and segregating when the standard deviation between donors exceeded 5%. A statistical classification framework was built to diagnose cytomegalovirus status from the catalog of TCR beta chain sequences. A later analysis assigned V and J genes by comparing TCR nucleotide sequences with IMGT/GENE-DB human TR gene sequences. The TCRdist pipeline was used in a later analysis to assign CDR3 sequences and most-parsimonious VDJ recombination scenarios. A later analysis defined each TCR beta chain by its CDR3 amino acid sequence plus V-gene family, and excluded reads lacking a unique V-gene family. As a way to deal with suspected cross-contamination and a sequencing artifact, a later analysis dropped 500 to 700 nucleotide sequences that were highly shared and had low generation probability. In a later analysis, a clonal expansion index was calculated for each public chain from normalized within-repertoire ranks of inferred template counts. In a later analysis, generation probabilities were computed using a VDJ recombination model fitted to out-of-frame rearrangements, and the results were checked against IGoR. A later analysis scored TCR-TCR, TCR-HLA and TCR-CMV co-occurrence with hypergeometric tests, applying a repertoire-size bias correction to TCR pairs. To estimate false discovery rates, a later analysis permuted the HLA or CMV assignments 20 times. In a later analysis, co-occurring TCRs were grouped with DBSCAN, and TCRdist sequence similarity was added when clustering was performed within HLA-allele-positive subsets. For co-occurrence clustering, repertoires with fewer than 30,000 or more than 120,000 public chains were excluded, along with five or six repertoires with anomalous nucleotide sharing. What TCRdb holds here is the immuneACCESS table cut down to in-frame rearrangements. Part of the clones is not present; checked against another copy, under half of the missing clones reflect an unresolved V gene, and the others are unexplained. V and J calls and clone size are those listed in that table; D and trimming were worked out from the DNA. In this sample the table shows fewer than 110,000 clones, more than 80% of which occur a single time. The top ten hold about 3.9% of the sample.

Material: PBMCs. This sequence originates from a man aged 30-40 years in good health and CMV-seronegative. The chain couples TRBV28 to TRBJ1-3, with TRBD1 as a weak D call on 5 bases. The CDR3 protein sequence reads: CASSRAGVGNTIYF. The DNA sequence is as follows: TGTGCCAGCAGCCGAGCGGGGGTTGGAAACACCATATATTTT.